This T cell receptor (beta chain) was captured by sequencing in a study of siplizumab effects on memory and regulatory T cells. There are a few counts of this clone. Its antigen is undetermined. A read error may account for a junction end that differs from germline. Study findings and constraints: Whether proliferating Tregs in siplizumab cultures suppress was not functionally confirmed.

Germline V gene lookup returns CDR1 DFQATT and CDR2 SNEGSKA (reference sequence). The CDR3 runs 11 residues. Libraries were prepared by immunoSEQ multiplex PCR; TCRdb keeps only in-frame clonotypes and omits some of them. This table holds some 53,000 clones, about 97% found once. Unstimulated TEMRA, naive, memory and effector memory subsets were sequenced in three donor pairs. Sequencing was performed on naive CD4+ T cells sorted from blood. This rearrangement joins TRBV20-1 to TRBJ1-4; D not resolved. This receptor was obtained from a human donor in good health. CDR3 sequence: CSARVGMRDFF. The DNA of the CDR3 is TGCAGTGCTAGAGTGGGTATGAGGGATTTCTTC.